This entry describes one T cell receptor (beta chain). Antigen specificity is unknown. The record originates from a study of T cell responses to AZD1222 COVID-19 vaccine. General study points: Repertoires were obtained only post-peak T cell response. Elevations in Spike-specific TCR breadth and depth followed administration of two AZD1222 doses. Of spike-specific TCRs, nearly half reportedly target regions left unmutated in variants.

Germline V CDR1 and CDR2: SNHLY, FYNNEI. V dropped 7 bases and J dropped 5 bases, with 9 bases sitting between them. The CDR3 sequence is 12 residues long. The assay was immunoSEQ multiplex PCR, and TCRdb's table has in-frame clones only and misses some. The sample has around 110,000 clones, 80% to 90% seen once; the top ten hold approximately 4%. The source was peripheral blood, collected on day 0 of MenACWY control vaccination. The clonotype originates from an adult in good health. J is TRBJ1-5 and V is TRBV2; tentatively, D is TRBD1 (5 bases). Written as DNA, the CDR3 is TGTGCCAGCACAGGGATGGATCAGCCCCAGCATTTT. It is translated as CASTGMDQPQHF.